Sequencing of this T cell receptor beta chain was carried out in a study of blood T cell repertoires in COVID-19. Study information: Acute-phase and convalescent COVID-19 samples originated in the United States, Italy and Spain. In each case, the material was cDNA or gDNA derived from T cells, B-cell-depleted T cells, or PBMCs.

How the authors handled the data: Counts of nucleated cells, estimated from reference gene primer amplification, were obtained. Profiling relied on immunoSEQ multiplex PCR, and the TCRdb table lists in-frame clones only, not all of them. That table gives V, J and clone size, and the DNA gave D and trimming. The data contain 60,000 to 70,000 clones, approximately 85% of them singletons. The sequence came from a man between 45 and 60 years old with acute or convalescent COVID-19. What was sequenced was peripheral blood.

CDR3 in DNA: TGTGCCAGCAGCACCTCCGGGACTAGTTTCACCAATGAGCAGTTCTTC. Its protein is CASSTSGTSFTNEQFF. J is TRBJ2-1 and V is TRBV7-8, with 8 bases aligning to TRBD2. V was pared by 5 bases and J by 6 bases, with 12 bases of the junction left unmatched. The CDR3 runs 16 residues. Germline V gene lookup returns CDR1 SGHVS and CDR2 FQNEAQ. The full variable domain, completed using reference TRBV7-8 and TRBJ2-1, is GAGVSQSPRYKVAKRGQDVALRCDPISGHVSLFWYQQALGQGPEFLTYFQNEAQLDKSGLPSDRFFAERPEGSVSTLKIQRTQQEDSAVYLCASSTSGTSFTNEQFFGPGTRLTVL.